The rows below give T cell receptor beta chains drawn from one sample of a study of blood T cell repertoires in COVID-19. Produced via immunoSEQ multiplex PCR; TCRdb's table is partial and in-frame only. The sample records 85,000 to 100,000 clones, 70% to 90% being singletons. The sequenced material came from peripheral blood. The receptors derive from a man aged 55 to 70 with acute or convalescent COVID-19. The CDR3 runs from the conserved cysteine through the conserved F or W. The D gene is left open where the match is weak. Rows give clone size only sometimes, using once, few, many, or a class for an expanded clone.

d_gene: TRBD1; abundance: -; v_gene: TRBV29-1; j_gene: TRBJ1-2; CDR3aa: CSVEEGAGQGPYGYTF; CDR3nt: TGCAGCGTTGAAGAGGGGGCCGGACAGGGCCCTTATGGCTACACCTTC
d_gene: TRBD1; abundance: -; v_gene: TRBV19; j_gene: TRBJ1-1; CDR3aa: CASMGQLRAEAFF; CDR3nt: TGTGCCAGTATGGGACAGCTCAGAGCTGAAGCTTTCTTT
d_gene: -; abundance: -; v_gene: TRBV25-1; j_gene: TRBJ2-2; CDR3aa: CASSIWTARNTGELFF; CDR3nt: TGTGCCAGCAGTATTTGGACAGCCCGGAACACCGGGGAGCTGTTTTTT
d_gene: TRBD2; abundance: -; v_gene: TRBV5-4; j_gene: TRBJ2-3; CDR3aa: CASSATSGGYDTQYF; CDR3nt: TGTGCCAGCAGCGCGACTAGCGGGGGGTATGATACGCAGTATTTT
d_gene: TRBD1; abundance: -; v_gene: TRBV7-9; j_gene: TRBJ1-2; CDR3aa: CASSPRDRGYGYTF; CDR3nt: TGTGCCAGCAGCCCCCGGGACAGGGGGTATGGCTACACCTTC
d_gene: -; abundance: -; v_gene: TRBV6-5; j_gene: TRBJ2-3; CDR3aa: CASTGTTDTQYF; CDR3nt: TGTGCCAGCACGGGTACGACGGATACGCAGTATTTT
d_gene: TRBD1; abundance: once; v_gene: TRBV24-1; j_gene: TRBJ1-6; CDR3aa: CATRDRAHESYNSPLHF; CDR3nt: TGTGCCACCAGGGACAGGGCCCATGAGTCCTATAATTCACCCCTCCACTTT
d_gene: -; abundance: -; v_gene: TRBV19; j_gene: TRBJ1-5; CDR3aa: CASMAAGRYNQPQHF; CDR3nt: TGTGCCAGTATGGCGGCAGGGAGGTACAATCAGCCCCAGCATTTT
d_gene: -; abundance: -; v_gene: TRBV28; j_gene: TRBJ1-1; CDR3aa: CASSLFRSSMNTEAFF; CDR3nt: TGTGCCAGCAGTTTATTTAGGAGTAGCATGAACACTGAAGCTTTCTTT
d_gene: TRBD1; abundance: -; v_gene: TRBV7-9; j_gene: TRBJ1-4; CDR3aa: CASSQVQGLGEKLFF; CDR3nt: TGTGCCAGCAGCCAAGTACAGGGGCTAGGTGAAAAACTGTTTTTT
d_gene: -; abundance: -; v_gene: TRBV30; j_gene: TRBJ1-3; CDR3aa: CALTLDGISGNTIYF; CDR3nt: TGTGCCTTGACCCTGGACGGGATCTCTGGAAACACCATATATTTT
d_gene: -; abundance: -; v_gene: TRBV3-1/TRBV3-2; j_gene: TRBJ1-1; CDR3aa: CASSQSGPGRGNTEAFF; CDR3nt: TGTGCCAGCAGCCAAAGCGGCCCCGGACGGGGGAACACTGAAGCTTTCTTT
d_gene: TRBD2; abundance: -; v_gene: TRBV5-6; j_gene: TRBJ2-1; CDR3aa: CASSLLAGGAYNEQFF; CDR3nt: TGTGCCAGCAGCCTACTAGCGGGAGGGGCTTACAATGAGCAGTTCTTC
d_gene: -; abundance: -; v_gene: TRBV5-4; j_gene: TRBJ1-3; CDR3aa: CASSSGTPSGNTIYF; CDR3nt: TGTGCCAGCAGCTCCGGGACACCCTCTGGAAACACCATATATTTT
d_gene: TRBD1; abundance: -; v_gene: TRBV10-2; j_gene: TRBJ2-6; CDR3aa: CASSLGTGGPGANVLTF; CDR3nt: TGCGCCAGCAGCCTCGGGACAGGGGGCCCTGGGGCCAACGTCCTGACTTTC
d_gene: TRBD2; abundance: -; v_gene: TRBV18; j_gene: TRBJ2-3; CDR3aa: CASSPASGGGTDTQYF; CDR3nt: TGTGCCAGCTCACCGGCCAGCGGGGGGGGCACAGATACGCAGTATTTT